These 9 T cell receptor beta chains were sequenced from one sample in a study of blood T cell repertoires in COVID-19. Some clones are missing from TCRdb's copy, which holds only in-frame ones; the method was immunoSEQ multiplex PCR. The sample holds around 100,000 clones, 90% to 95% seen once. The sequenced material came from peripheral blood. The receptors come from a human donor in a cohort sampled during active COVID-19.

The chain joins TRBV27 to TRBJ2-1, with 8 bases lining up with TRBD2. Losses at the gene ends were 8 bases for V and 10 bases for J; bases not matched to a gene: 7. CDR3 length equals 12 residues. Germline V gives CDR1 MNHEY, CDR2 SMNVEV (reference sequence). In nucleotides, the CDR3 is TGTGCCAGCGCACAGCGGGAGCGCGAGCAGTTCTTC. Translation gives CASAQREREQFF.

The chain combines TRBV27 with TRBJ2-7, with TRBD2 identical over 8 bases. CDR1 MNHEY and CDR2 SMNVEV come from the germline V gene (reference sequence). With V trimmed by 5 bases and J by 2 bases, 5 bases remained unmatched. This CDR3 is 14 amino acids long. The CDR3 loop is CASSIFGGAYEQYF. For the CDR3, the DNA is TGTGCCAGCAGTATCTTCGGGGGGGCCTACGAGCAGTACTTC.

In this sample, this clone turned up many times. Other DNA sequences within the sample encode an identical CDR3. This sequence joins TRBV7-9 and TRBJ2-7; tentatively, D is TRBD2 (6 bases). The germline V gene encodes CDR1 SEHNR and CDR2 FQNEAQ (reference sequence). V was trimmed by 1 base and J by 3 bases, leaving 10 bases between them. The length of the CDR3 is 14 residues. CDR3 sequence: CASSLVSGVYEQYF. The CDR3 DNA sequence: TGTGCCAGCAGCTTAGTGTCGGGGGTCTACGAGCAGTACTTC.

The chain employs TRBV5-6 and TRBJ2-1, with D hard to call. Germline CDR1 and CDR2: SGHDT and YYEEEE. V gave up 3 bases and J gave up 5 bases, with 3 bases separating them. This CDR3 region has 11 residues. CDR3 sequence reads: CASSSNNEQFF. The CDR3, as DNA: TGTGCCAGCAGCTCAAACAATGAGCAGTTCTTC.

The chain carries TRBV7-2 and TRBJ2-7; 8 bases match TRBD2. The CDR3 contains 15 residues. The ends lost 5 bases at V and 2 bases at J; junction bases unmatched: 8. CDR1 is SGHTA, CDR2 FQGNSA, per germline. The CDR3 nucleotides are TGTGCCAGCAGCCGTGGATTTAGCGGGGCCTACGAGCAGTACTTC. It encodes CASSRGFSGAYEQYF. Together with reference TRBV7-2 and TRBJ2-7, the CDR3 gives the full variable domain: GAGVSQSPSNKVTEKGKDVELRCDPISGHTALYWYRQSLGQGLEFLIYFQGNSAPDKSGLPSDRFSAERTGGSVSTLTIQRTQQEDSAVYLCASSRGFSGAYEQYFGPGTRLTVT.

This clone was seen once. The J gene is TRBJ2-1, the V gene TRBV14, with 14 bases that match TRBD2. With 0 bases clipped from V and 8 bases from J, the junction kept 12 bases outside the gene matches. Germline CDR1 and CDR2: SGHDN and FVKESK. This CDR3 has 19 amino acids. This CDR3 is CASSQDWGTSGSPLDEQFF. The CDR3 nucleotides are TGTGCCAGCAGCCAAGATTGGGGGACTAGCGGGAGCCCCTTAGATGAGCAGTTCTTC.

V is TRBV12-3 or TRBV12-4 and J is TRBJ2-7, with TRBD1 matching 8 bases. V was pared by 6 bases and J by 7 bases, with 5 bases of the junction left unmatched. The CDR3 is made up of 12 amino acids. The CDR3, as DNA: TGTGCCAGCAGCCCCCGGGACAGGGAGCAGTACTTC. This translates into CASSPRDREQYF.

J is TRBJ2-1 and V is TRBV5-1; a weak D match, TRBD2 (6 bases). Germline CDR1 is SGHRS and CDR2 is YFSETQ. The length of the CDR3 is 15 residues. V was trimmed by 1 base and J by 2 bases, leaving 10 bases between them. For the CDR3, the DNA is TGCGCCAGCAGCTTGATAGCGGCGCCCTACAATGAGCAGTTCTTC. It specifies CASSLIAAPYNEQFF.

The chain joins TRBV6-2 or TRBV6-3 to TRBJ1-1; D gene uncertain. The length of the CDR3 is 16 residues. V dropped 2 bases and J dropped 7 bases, with 20 bases sitting between them. Per germline, CDR1 MNHEY and CDR2 SVGEGT. CDR3 in DNA: TGTGCCAGCAGTTACGGTTCGGGGAGGTCTGGACTTGAAGCTTTCTTT. Translation: CASSYGSGRSGLEAFF.